The 24 T cell receptor beta chains below come from one sample, sequenced in a study of tumor-infiltrating lymphocytes in primary liver carcinoma. The blood RNA (from unsorted whole blood) was obtained, and germline DNA was also extracted. The input was 500 ng total RNA; TCR beta cDNA was made from it with a constant-region primer. Library construction for TCR beta comprised three nested multiplex PCR rounds performed with slightly modified ARM-PCR. TRBV1-TRBV30 forward primers paired with a C-beta reverse primer were used in the first two PCR rounds, which ran approximately 11 cycles each. Each CDR3 protein is one row after TCRdb ran MiXCR on the multiplex PCR reads. Here the sample spans around 170,000 distinct CDR3 sequences, 60% being singletons. The sequenced sample was peripheral blood. The receptor source for this set is a middle-aged man with primary liver carcinoma and hepatitis B virus infection.

J is TRBJ1-1 and V is TRBV6-5; D is unclear. CDR1 and CDR2 from the germline V gene are MNHEY and SVGAGI. The CDR3 spans 15 residues. V gave up 5 bases and J gave up 5 bases, with 18 bases separating them. The CDR3 here is CASSPSGRARTEAFF. The CDR3 nucleotides read TGTGCCAGCAGTCCATCCGGGCGGGCTAGGACTGAAGCTTTCTTT.

This clonotype was seen at least ten times. This sequence joins TRBV11-1 and TRBJ2-7; D remains unclear. V dropped 5 bases and J dropped 5 bases, with 13 bases sitting between them. This CDR3 is built from 13 residues. The V gene's germline CDR1 is SGHAT and CDR2 FQDESV (reference sequence). The CDR3 bases are TGTGCCAGCAGCCCAGCCCCTTTGGACGAGCAGTACTTC. It specifies CASSPAPLDEQYF.

The chain carries TRBV5-5 and TRBJ1-6; D is uncertain. Germline lookup yields CDR1 SGHKS and CDR2 YYEKEE (reference sequence). The CDR3 is made up of 16 amino acids. V was shortened by 4 bases and J by 3 bases, with 14 bases between the two germline ends. CDR3 DNA sequence: TGTGCCAGCAGCATGAGACGGACGGACTATAATTCACCCCTCCACTTT. Its protein is CASSMRRTDYNSPLHF.

This chain links TRBV5-5 with TRBJ1-1; TRBD1 might be the D (5 bases). CDR1 is SGHKS, CDR2 YYEKEE, per germline (reference sequence). This CDR3 spans 13 amino acids. Trimming cost V 6 bases and J 7 bases, with 16 bases left between them. CDR3 region: CASIFRGSVEAFF. CDR3 in DNA: TGTGCCAGCATCTTTAGGGGAAGTGTTGAAGCTTTCTTT.

The chain has TRBV5-6 and TRBJ2-5, with D possibly matching TRBD2 (6 bases). Trimming removed 4 bases from V and 2 bases from J, with 15 bases in between. This CDR3 region has 15 residues. From germline, CDR1 is SGHDT and CDR2 YYEEEE. CDR3 sequence reads: CASSPDMGLQETQYF. As DNA, the CDR3 is TGTGCCAGCAGCCCGGACATGGGACTTCAAGAGACCCAGTACTTC.

V is TRBV11-2 and J is TRBJ2-1; 8 bases fit TRBD2. Germline CDR1 SGHAT, CDR2 FQNNGV. The CDR3 loop spans 15 amino acids. Trimming cost V 5 bases and J 10 bases; bases outside gene matches: 13. CDR3: CASSLRTSWSGEQFF. The DNA for the CDR3 is TGTGCCAGCAGCCTCCGGACTAGCTGGAGTGGCGAGCAGTTCTTC.

The V call is TRBV2, the J call TRBJ2-3; D uncertain. This CDR3 comprises 13 residues. The germline V and J ends were trimmed by 2 bases and 1 base, with 4 bases remaining between them. Per the germline V gene, CDR1 is SNHLY and CDR2 is FYNNEI. The CDR3 DNA reads TGTGCCAGCAGTGAAAGGCGCACAGATACGCAGTATTTT. Its translation is CASSERRTDTQYF.

A remark on this clonotype: A much bigger clone sits one base away, suggesting this may be a read error. CDR3 nucleotides: TGTGCCAGCAGAAGGGGGACAATTGTAGATACGCAGTATTTT. Translation gives CASRRGTIVDTQYF. The chain uses TRBV11-2 and TRBJ2-3; D possibly corresponds to TRBD1 (6 bases). V was clipped by 6 bases and J by 5 bases, with 15 bases between them. The CDR3 loop spans 14 amino acids. CDR1 and CDR2 from the germline V gene are SGHAT and FQNNGV.

To note about this clonotype: The final CDR3 position lacks the conserved phenylalanine or tryptophan, pointing to a likely read error. CDR3 sequence (DNA): TGCAGCGGGGGGGGACAGGGGATCTACGAGCAGTACTCC. Its translation is CSGGGQGIYEQYS. The rearrangement uses TRBV29-1 and TRBJ2-7; 10 bases are a match to TRBD1. Germline values: CDR1 SQVTM, CDR2 ANQGSEA. V lost 7 bases to trimming and J lost 3 bases; unmatched junction nucleotides: 6. The CDR3 length is 13 residues.

This clonotype has a count of ten or more. V gene TRBV6-5 combines with J gene TRBJ1-4; the D is unclear. The CDR3 sequence is 14 residues long. Looked up from germline, CDR1 is MNHEY and CDR2 is SVGAGI. Trimming stripped 6 bases from V and 5 bases from J, with 13 bases between. The CDR3 region is CASSPPGENEKLFF. CDR3 coding DNA: TGTGCCAGCAGCCCTCCGGGAGAGAATGAAAAACTGTTTTTT.

This clonotype was picked up one time. This may arise from a read error, as a much more abundant clone is one base away. The V gene is TRBV12-3 or TRBV12-4, the J gene TRBJ1-2; D might be TRBD1 (6 bases). This CDR3 region has 13 residues. The V end was cut by 5 bases, the J end by 8 bases, with 15 bases between. The chain's CDR3 is CASSPWGGSGYTF. In DNA form, the CDR3 reads TGTGCCAGCAGTCCTTGGGGGGGCAGCGGCTACACCTTC.

This rearrangement joins TRBV7-8 to TRBJ1-4; tentative D call: TRBD1 (5 bases). CDR1 SGHVS and CDR2 FQNEAQ come from the germline V gene. The V gene lost 4 bases and the J gene lost 4 bases, with 13 bases spanning the gap. The length of the CDR3 is 15 residues. In DNA form, the CDR3 reads TGTGCCAGCAGCTCGGCCAGGGCCTTTAATGAAAAACTGTTTTTT. Translated, it gives CASSSARAFNEKLFF.

V gene TRBV5-1 combines with J gene TRBJ2-2; no firm D call. V was cut by 7 bases and J by 1 base, with 8 bases left in between. Germline CDR1 and CDR2: SGHRS and YFSETQ. CDR3 size: 13 residues. The CDR3 DNA reads TGCGCCAGCTTTCAGGAGAACACCGGGGAGCTGTTTTTT. Encoded protein: CASFQENTGELFF. The variable domain in full, completed from reference TRBV5-1 and TRBJ2-2, reads KAGVTQTPRYLIKTRGQQVTLSCSPISGHRSVSWYQQTPGQGLQFLFEYFSETQRNKGNFPGRFSGRQFSNSRSEMNVSTLELGDSALYLCASFQENTGELFFGEGSRLTVL.

The chain employs TRBV11-2 and TRBJ2-1; 8 bases line up with TRBD2. The CDR3 is 15 residues long. Germline loops: CDR1 SGHAT, CDR2 FQNNGV. Trimming cost V 10 bases and J 6 bases; bases outside gene matches: 14. For the CDR3, the DNA is TGTGCCATCACCGAAGCGGGAGAGGTAGTCAATGAGCAGTTCTTC. This gives the protein CAITEAGEVVNEQFF.

This clonotype was counted many times. V and J are TRBV11-2 and TRBJ2-3, with D perhaps matching TRBD2 (5 bases). Per germline, CDR1 SGHAT and CDR2 FQNNGV. Trimming cost V 6 bases and J 4 bases, with 23 bases left between them. The CDR3 length is 17 residues. The CDR3 coding sequence is TGTGCCAGCAGTTCCCCTGAAATGGGAGAGGTCCCAGATACGCAGTATTTT. This codes for CASSSPEMGEVPDTQYF.

A note on this clonotype: Lacking the conserved final phenylalanine or tryptophan, this CDR3 likely reflects a read error. This rearrangement joins TRBV11-2 to TRBJ2-5; no reliable D call. The CDR3 has 14 amino acids. Germline loops: CDR1 SGHAT, CDR2 FQNNGV. CDR3 coding DNA: TGCGCCAGCAGCTTAGTCGACCGACTCGAGACCCAGTACTTG. Translation gives CASSLVDRLETQYL.

V usage is TRBV12-3 or TRBV12-4 and J usage is TRBJ2-2; D is uncertain. This CDR3 has 14 amino acids. V was cut by 3 bases and J by 4 bases, with 9 bases left in between. CDR3 loop: CASSLAEGTGELFF. The CDR3 DNA sequence: TGTGCCAGCAGTTTGGCGGAAGGCACCGGGGAGCTGTTTTTT.

The chain employs TRBV4-1 and TRBJ2-1; 7 bases fit TRBD2. The CDR3 contains 16 residues. The ends lost 6 bases at V and 7 bases at J; junction bases unmatched: 15. Germline assignment: CDR1 MGHRA and CDR2 YSYEKL. The CDR3 coding sequence is TGCGCCAGCAGTAACGGGCGGACTAGGAACGGAAATGAGCAGTTCTTC. Translation gives CASSNGRTRNGNEQFF.

On this clonotype: This CDR3 is missing its conserved last phenylalanine or tryptophan, likely due to a read error. The chain combines TRBV11-2 with TRBJ2-1; 13 positions agree with TRBD2. Per the germline V gene, CDR1 is SGHAT and CDR2 is FQNNGV. The CDR3 covers 17 residues. The ends lost 4 bases at V and 5 bases at J; junction bases unmatched: 8. The CDR3 loop is CASSSSKGLAGHNEQFL. As DNA, the CDR3 is TGTGCCAGCAGCTCCTCCAAGGGACTAGCGGGGCACAATGAGCAGTTCCTC.

This clonotype appeared a few times. The V and J genes are TRBV10-2 and TRBJ1-6; 7 bases are shared with TRBD1. With V trimmed by 5 bases and J by 12 bases, 7 bases remained unmatched. CDR3 size: 13 residues. Germline V gene data show CDR1 as WSHSY and CDR2 as SAAADI. This CDR3 is CASSRDRVEPLHF. The CDR3 region has the DNA TGCGCCAGCAGTCGGGACAGAGTGGAACCCCTCCACTTT.

In the case of this clonotype: The germline gene is not matched at one end of the junction; a read error may be the cause. The V and J genes are TRBV11-1 and TRBJ2-2, with D unclear. This CDR3 contains 13 residues. Germline V gene data show CDR1 as SGHAT and CDR2 as FQDESV (reference sequence). The CDR3 loop reads CANSFQRSVELFF. The CDR3, as DNA: TGTGCCAACAGCTTTCAACGATCCGTGGAGCTGTTTTTT.

This clonotype was recorded once. This may stem from a read error, because a much larger clone lies one nucleotide away. The final CDR3 position lacks the conserved phenylalanine or tryptophan, pointing to a likely read error. The chain recombines TRBV11-2 with TRBJ2-1; D gene ambiguous. CDR1 and CDR2 (germline): SGHAT, FQNNGV. Between the trimmed V and J ends, which lost 1 base and 1 base, there was a span of 8 bases. CDR3 length: 15 amino acids. CDR3 protein: CASSLVANSYNEQFL. The CDR3 DNA is TGTGCCAGCAGCTTAGTCGCCAATTCCTACAATGAGCAGTTCCTC.

With respect to this clonotype: This CDR3 is missing its conserved last phenylalanine or tryptophan, likely due to a read error. The chain combines TRBV11-2 with TRBJ2-3; D might be TRBD2 (6 bases). The germline CDR1 and CDR2 sequences are SGHAT and FQNNGV. This CDR3 is 14 amino acids long. The CDR3 DNA is TGTGCCAGTAGCTTAGACTGGGAGGCAGATACGCAGTATTAT. Translating it yields CASSLDWEADTQYY.

This clonotype was counted a single time. This may stem from a read error, because a much larger clone lies one nucleotide away. This rearrangement joins TRBV6-6 to TRBJ2-7; possible D gene TRBD2, 6 bases. CDR1 and CDR2 (germline): MNHNY, SVGAGI (reference sequence). The CDR3 runs 15 residues. Trimming took off 2 bases at V and 5 bases at J, with 16 bases between the two ends. CDR3 coding DNA: TGTGCCAGCAGTTACATGGGTAGGGAGGACCACGAGCAGTACTTC. Its protein is CASSYMGREDHEQYF.